This T cell receptor beta chain was captured in a study of shared clonotypes between healthy human individuals. Overall study results and limits: Some clonotypes were shared by all four sorted-subset donors, while others were not shared. The non-shared ones had lower generation probabilities than the shared ones.

This CDR3 region has 16 residues. The data were produced by immunoSEQ multiplex PCR, yet TCRdb's version contains in-frame clones alone and is incomplete. The profile covers 1.5 million to 2.5 million clones, with roughly 95% appearing a single time and 1.2% taken by the ten largest. CD45RO-negative, CCR7-positively selected cells formed the naive CD8 fraction, excluding terminally differentiated effector memory CD45RA+ cells. Each of the donors was a healthy adult who was HIV-negative and had not had a recent acute infection or vaccination. Worth noting for this clone: Its target is unknown.

The sample consisted of naive CD8+ T cells sorted from blood. The J gene is TRBJ2-3, the V gene TRBV12-2. TRBV12-2 is a recognized pseudogene. This receptor was identified in a man between 18 and 29 years old in good health. In DNA, the CDR3 is TGTGCAAGTCGCTTCCTCCCCGGGTCACACAGAAATACGCAGTATTTT. Protein: CASRFLPGSHRNTQYF.